Presented here are 27 T cell receptor beta chains from one specimen sequenced in a study of T-cell memory formation after mild COVID-19. MiXCR, applied by TCRdb to the 5' RACE reads, yields one record per CDR3 protein. The table records 300,000 to 400,000 distinct CDR3 sequences, 10% to 15% of them present only once. Sequencing used PBMCs or a T cell subset sorted from them (not recorded which). The receptors were gathered from a man aged 18 to 30 who had mild COVID-19 (a few samples of this study predate the infection). Cell type and time point are not known.

This rearrangement joins TRBV7-3 to TRBJ2-5; 13 bases align to TRBD2. Germline values: CDR1 SGHTA, CDR2 FQGTGA. The CDR3 length is 16 residues. Unmatched junction bases numbered 4, after V lost 4 bases and J lost 2 bases. CDR3 nucleotides: TGTGCCAGCAGCTCCCAGGGACTAGCGGGGCAAGAGACCCAGTACTTC. The encoded protein is CASSSQGLAGQETQYF.

The chain is built from TRBV7-9 and TRBJ1-2; D might be TRBD1 (6 bases). The CDR3 contains 16 residues. Trimming removed 4 bases at V and 4 bases at J, with 19 bases between. Germline V gene lookup returns CDR1 SEHNR and CDR2 FQNEAQ (reference sequence). Here the CDR3 DNA reads TGTGCCAGCAGCTCTACAGGGACCCTTGCTTTCTATGGCTACACCTTC. Protein product: CASSSTGTLAFYGYTF.

The J gene is TRBJ1-5, the V gene TRBV24-1; TRBD1 aligns across 7 bases. Unmatched junction bases numbered 3, after V lost 5 bases and J lost 6 bases. CDR1 KGHDR and CDR2 SFDVKD come from the germline V gene. The CDR3 totals 13 residues. The DNA for the CDR3 is TGTGCCACCAGTGCAAGGGGGCGTCAGCCCCAGCATTTT. Translated: CATSARGRQPQHF.

Ten or more counts support this clonotype. The chain carries TRBV15 and TRBJ2-3, with 10 bases fitting TRBD1. The CDR3 totals 16 residues. The germline V gene has CDR1 LNHNV and CDR2 YYDKDF (reference sequence). V shed 1 base, J shed 5 bases, and the junction held 6 bases outside the gene matches. DNA for the CDR3: TGTGCCACCAGCAGAGTAAGACAGGGGGCAGGAGATACGCAGTATTTT. This encodes CATSRVRQGAGDTQYF.

This clonotype was seen only a few times. In DNA, the CDR3 is TGTGCCAGCAGCTTAGTCGGCTACGCGGGGTACCAAGAGACCCAGTACTTC. Amino acids: CASSLVGYAGYQETQYF. The gene calls are TRBV7-8 and TRBJ2-5, with a possible D match to TRBD2 (6 bases). CDR3 length: 17 residues. Germline V CDR1 and CDR2: SGHVS, FQNEAQ. The V end lost 1 base, the J end lost 0 bases, and 15 bases lay between the germline ends.

This clonotype was observed a handful of times. The CDR3 DNA sequence: TGTGCCAGTAGTACGGGCGCAGATACGCAGTATTTT. Translation gives CASSTGADTQYF. The genes are TRBV19 and TRBJ2-3; no reliable D call. The CDR3 length is 12 residues. Per germline, CDR1 LNHDA and CDR2 SQIVND (reference sequence). The V and J ends lost 4 bases and 4 bases respectively, with 6 bases between them.

The chain uses TRBV12-3 or TRBV12-4 and TRBJ1-1; 7 positions agree with TRBD1. With 5 bases clipped from V and 3 bases from J, the junction kept 9 bases outside the gene matches. CDR3 length equals 15 residues. CDR3 residues: CASSDRVSGDTEAFF. CDR3 sequence (DNA): TGTGCCAGCAGTGACAGGGTCTCGGGTGACACTGAAGCTTTCTTT.

This clonotype was recorded a few times. One end of the junction is discordant with germline, which a read error may explain. The rearrangement uses TRBV2 and TRBJ2-5, with D tentatively TRBD1 or TRBD2 (6 bases each). Germline V gene sequence: CDR1 SNHLY, CDR2 FYNNEI. The CDR3 length is 16 residues. CDR3 protein: CASSEIPGGAGETQYF. CDR3 DNA: TGTGCCAGCAGTGAAATCCCCGGGGGCGCAGGGGAGACCCAGTATTTC.

This clonotype was detected ten times or more. The CDR3 nucleotides are TGCGCCAGCAGCCCGGGACAGGGCCCTATGAACACTGAAGCTTTCTTT. Translated: CASSPGQGPMNTEAFF. V usage is TRBV4-1 and J usage is TRBJ1-1; 9 bases map to TRBD1. Germline V CDR1 and CDR2: MGHRA, YSYEKL. CDR3 length equals 16 residues. Trimming at V came to 4 bases and at J to 0 bases, leaving 6 bases not matched to a gene.

This chain joins TRBV7-9 and TRBJ2-2, with 7 bases aligning to TRBD2. Germline assignment: CDR1 SEHNR and CDR2 FQNEAQ (reference sequence). With V trimmed by 11 bases and J by 1 base, 10 bases remained unmatched. This CDR3 comprises 15 residues. The DNA of the CDR3 is TGTGCCCCACAGCGGGCGGGGGTGAACACCGGGGAGCTGTTTTTT. Translation: CAPQRAGVNTGELFF.

J is TRBJ2-3 and V is TRBV20-1, with D uncertain. CDR3 length equals 11 residues. V was pared by 5 bases and J by 0 bases, with 3 bases between. Looked up from germline, CDR1 is DFQATT and CDR2 is SNEGSKA (reference sequence). CDR3 in amino acids: CSAQSTDTQYF. CDR3 nucleotide sequence: TGCAGTGCTCAAAGCACAGATACGCAGTATTTT.

V and J are TRBV4-1 and TRBJ2-3, with TRBD1 matching over 9 bases. The ends lost 3 bases at V and 2 bases at J; junction bases unmatched: 9. The length of the CDR3 is 17 residues. Germline CDR1 reads MGHRA; CDR2 reads YSYEKL. CDR3 in amino acids: CASSQQETGGDTDTQYF. In DNA, the CDR3 is TGCGCCAGCAGCCAGCAAGAGACAGGGGGTGACACAGATACGCAGTATTTT.

This clonotype was detected a few times. The genes are TRBV7-9 and TRBJ2-1; D is tentatively TRBD1 or TRBD2 (5 bases each). CDR1 and CDR2 from the germline V gene are SEHNR and FQNEAQ (reference sequence). The V end lost 7 bases, the J end lost 0 bases, and 16 bases lay between the germline ends. CDR3 length equals 16 residues. CDR3 sequence reads: CASTPGTQSSYNEQFF. The DNA for the CDR3 is TGTGCCAGCACCCCCGGGACGCAGAGCTCCTACAATGAGCAGTTCTTC.

The gene calls are TRBV27 and TRBJ1-6; TRBD1 is a possible D gene (6 bases). The germline V and J ends were trimmed by 4 bases and 3 bases, with 10 bases remaining between them. Germline loops: CDR1 MNHEY, CDR2 SMNVEV (reference sequence). The CDR3 is 15 amino acids. Here the CDR3 reads CASSSPRGYNSPLHF. In DNA form, the CDR3 reads TGTGCCAGCAGTTCCCCCAGGGGCTATAATTCACCCCTCCACTTT.

J is TRBJ1-4 and V is TRBV7-9; D is perhaps TRBD1 (6 bases). CDR1 SEHNR and CDR2 FQNEAQ come from the germline V gene (reference sequence). V was trimmed by 4 bases and J by 2 bases, leaving 17 bases between them. The CDR3 sequence is 17 residues long. The CDR3 DNA reads as TGTGCCAGCAGCTCGGGGGCGCAGGGGAGGACTAATGAAAAACTGTTTTTT. The encoded protein is CASSSGAQGRTNEKLFF.

J is TRBJ2-1 and V is TRBV5-1, with a tentative D call TRBD2 (5 bases). CDR1 is SGHRS, CDR2 YFSETQ, per germline. The CDR3 runs 16 residues. Trimming stripped 4 bases from V and 2 bases from J, with 16 bases between. The CDR3 is CASSRRSSGAYNEQFF. The CDR3 DNA is TGCGCCAGCAGCAGAAGATCCTCCGGGGCCTACAATGAGCAGTTCTTC.

This clonotype was seen only a few times. The gene calls are TRBV7-2 and TRBJ2-3, with 11 bases fitting TRBD2. The CDR3 length is 18 residues. The germline V gene encodes CDR1 SGHTA and CDR2 FQGNSA. V was pared by 5 bases and J by 1 base, with 11 bases of the junction left unmatched. CDR3 residues: CASSTHSLAGVRTDTQYF. CDR3 sequence (DNA): TGTGCCAGCAGCACTCATTCACTAGCGGGAGTACGCACAGATACGCAGTATTTT.

The chain is built from TRBV20-1 and TRBJ2-3; TRBD2 aligns across 10 bases. This CDR3 has 12 amino acids. Per germline, CDR1 DFQATT and CDR2 SNEGSKA (reference sequence). In DNA, the CDR3 is TGCAGGACTAGCGGGTCCTCAGATACGCAGTATTTT. This encodes CRTSGSSDTQYF.

This chain links TRBV12-3 or TRBV12-4 with TRBJ2-3; D gene unclear. The CDR3 totals 10 residues. Trimming cost V 8 bases and J 9 bases, with 9 bases left between them. CDR3 DNA: TGTGCCAGCGGATTAGGAACGCAGTATTTT. Amino acids: CASGLGTQYF.

This clonotype was recorded many times. The chain carries TRBV5-1 and TRBJ2-2; the D gene is possibly TRBD1 (6 bases). CDR1 and CDR2 (germline): SGHRS, YFSETQ. The CDR3 consists of 15 residues. Between the trimmed V and J ends, which lost 2 bases and 4 bases, there was a span of 12 bases. CDR3 in amino acids: CASSFGQPTTGELFF. For the CDR3, the DNA is TGCGCCAGCAGCTTCGGACAGCCGACCACCGGGGAGCTGTTTTTT.

This clonotype has ten or more counts. The CDR3 loop is CASSFSGEKLFF. The CDR3 bases are TGTGCCAGCAGTTTTTCGGGAGAAAAACTGTTTTTT. This chain links TRBV12-3 or TRBV12-4 with TRBJ1-4, with D hard to call. This CDR3 contains 12 residues. Trimming left V 3 bases short and J 8 bases short, with 7 bases between.

The sample holds a few counts of this clonotype. This chain uses TRBV20-1 with TRBJ1-6, with 7 positions matching TRBD1. J was trimmed by 10 bases and V by 4 bases; bases with no gene match: 13. This CDR3 has 15 residues. Germline V gene sequence: CDR1 DFQATT, CDR2 SNEGSKA (reference sequence). The chain's CDR3 is CSATAGGRYSSPLHF. For the CDR3, the DNA is TGCAGTGCTACGGCAGGGGGACGGTATTCCTCACCCCTCCACTTT.

This chain links TRBV7-6 with TRBJ2-5; D is unclear. Trimming took off 2 bases at V and 4 bases at J, with 8 bases between the two ends. CDR3 size: 13 residues. The germline gives CDR1 SGHVS, CDR2 FNYEAQ. In DNA, the CDR3 is TGTGCCAGCAGCTTAAGACTGAGAGAGACCCAGTACTTC. Protein product: CASSLRLRETQYF.

The chain employs TRBV7-2 and TRBJ2-1, with 10 nucleotides matching TRBD2. V lost 8 bases, J lost 6 bases, and 7 bases stayed unmatched. CDR1 and CDR2 from the germline V gene are SGHTA and FQGNSA. The CDR3 covers 14 residues. CDR3 coding DNA: TGTGCCAGCGGCGGACTAGCGGCGGGCAATGAGCAGTTCTTC. This sequence encodes CASGGLAAGNEQFF.

The chain joins TRBV5-1 to TRBJ2-1; no definite D call. Trimming left V 4 bases short and J 5 bases short, with 10 bases between. CDR3 length: 13 residues. Germline CDR1 is SGHRS and CDR2 is YFSETQ. The CDR3 sequence is CASSPQTNNEQFF. Written as DNA, the CDR3 is TGCGCCAGCAGCCCCCAGACGAACAATGAGCAGTTCTTC.

This clonotype was detected a few times. The chain carries TRBV20-1 and TRBJ2-7, with 7 bases matching TRBD2. The CDR3 totals 15 residues. CDR1 and CDR2 from the germline V gene are DFQATT and SNEGSKA (reference sequence). V was clipped by 1 base and J by 0 bases; unmatched bases: 6. DNA for the CDR3: TGCAGTGCTAGAGGGGCGGGAGCCTACTCCTACGAGCAGTACGTC. Translating gives CSARGAGAYSYEQYV.

This clonotype was seen more than once but under ten times. The chain uses TRBV5-1 and TRBJ2-3; 8 nucleotides align to TRBD1. The CDR3 runs to 12 residues. V shed 0 bases, J shed 12 bases, and the junction held 3 bases outside the gene matches. CDR1 SGHRS and CDR2 YFSETQ come from the germline V gene. CDR3 in DNA: TGCGCCAGCAGCTTGGAGGGGACAGGCCAGTATTTT. Residues: CASSLEGTGQYF.